The rows below give T cell receptor beta chains drawn from one sample of a study of T cells in Graves' hyperthyroidism and ophthalmopathy. One entry per CDR3 protein results from TCRdb running MiXCR on the multiplex PCR reads. In the table there are hundreds of thousands of distinct CDR3 sequences, around 15% of which are singletons. The sequencing input was blood. These receptor sequences come from a woman aged 40 to 50 with Graves' ophthalmopathy. Each CDR3 is given with its conserved first and last residue. The D gene is left open where the match is weak. Clone size is not always given. Where it is, it says once, few, many or a class for expanded clones.

TGCGCCAGCAGCTTGGCTTCGGGACTAGAGACCCAGTACTTC,CASSLASGLETQYF,TRBV5-1,TRBJ2-5,.,.
TGCAGCGTTGGAGTAGCGGGACCCAAAAACATTCAGTACTTC,CSVGVAGPKNIQYF,TRBV29-1,TRBJ2-4,few,TRBD2
TGTGCCAGCGAGGGTCAGAGCTCCTACGAGCAGTACTTC,CASEGQSSYEQYF,TRBV28,TRBJ2-7,many,.
TGTGCCAGCAGCTTACCCGGGGAAAATCAGCCCCAGCATTTT,CASSLPGENQPQHF,TRBV7-9,TRBJ1-5,many,.
TGTGCCAGCAGCTTAGCATCGGGGGGTGACTATGGCTACACCTTC,CASSLASGGDYGYTF,TRBV7-2,TRBJ1-2,many,.
TGTGCCAGCAGCTTAGTAGACAGGGCCCAAGAGACCCAGTACTTC,CASSLVDRAQETQYF,TRBV7-2,TRBJ2-5,.,TRBD1
TGTGCCAGCGGGACAACGAACACCGGGGAGCTGTTTTTT,CASGTTNTGELFF,TRBV28,TRBJ2-2,many,.
TGTGCCTGGAACGTTCCCGGGGAGCTGTTTTTT,CAWNVPGELFF,TRBV30,TRBJ2-2,many,.
TGCAGTGCTAGAGACGCGGGACTTCAAGAGACCCAGTACTTC,CSARDAGLQETQYF,TRBV20-1,TRBJ2-5,.,.
TGTGCCACGGGATACAGGACACAAGAGACCCAGTACTTC,CATGYRTQETQYF,TRBV7-2,TRBJ2-5,.,.
TGTGCCAGTAGTATAGCTTTGGTGAGCACTGAAGCTTTCTTT,CASSIALVSTEAFF,TRBV19,TRBJ1-1,many,.
TGTGCCCGCGCCGGGACATTAATTACCGGGGAGCTGTTTTTT,CARAGTLITGELFF,TRBV30,TRBJ2-2,few,.
TGTGCCAGCAGTTACCCTGAGAGGGACCAGTACTTC,CASSYPERDQYF,TRBV6-2/TRBV6-3,TRBJ2-5,many,.